The text below deals with one T cell receptor (beta chain). In the study's own analysis: Nucleated cell number was recorded as an estimate derived from reference gene primer amplification. TCRdb's copy holds only in-frame clones and misses some; the assay was immunoSEQ multiplex PCR. V, J and clone size were drawn from that table, and D and trimming were deduced from the DNA. The sample has 35,000 to 55,000 clones; roughly nine tenths are singletons. Trimming shortened V by 6 bases and J by 5 bases, and 17 bases separated the two germline ends. The germline gives CDR1 SGHTA, CDR2 FQGNSA. This CDR3 region has 14 residues. This record belongs to a study of blood T cell repertoires in COVID-19. Turning to the study itself: The origin of the acute and convalescent COVID-19 samples was the United States, Italy and Spain.

The chain links TRBV7-2 to TRBJ2-7, with D maybe TRBD2 (6 bases). The sequence came from a man between 65 and 80 years old with active COVID-19. The source material was peripheral blood. In DNA, the CDR3 is TGTGCCAGCAGGCTTAACCTAGCGATCGACGAGCAGTACTTC. Translated: CASRLNLAIDEQYF.